Each of the 28 T cell receptor beta chains below was sequenced from the same sample in a study of regulatory T cells in long-lasting Graves disease. Specified time point: persistent/refractory GD, antithyroid drugs over 5 years with positive TRAb. Following extraction of RNA from PBMCs, that RNA was used to make the TCR library. CDR3-region Arm-PCR and iRepertoire HTBI primers produced the TCR beta libraries. TCRdb re-analysed the multiplex PCR reads in MiXCR, keeping a single row per CDR3 protein. Altogether approximately 690,000 distinct CDR3 sequences are present, approximately 31% being singletons, with the ten largest covering under 55%. The starting material was peripheral blood mononuclear cells (PBMCs), obtained when the disease was refractory, from a patient treated with antithyroid drugs. The receptors come from a female donor with Graves disease.

This clonotype was seen only a few times. This sequence joins TRBV15 and TRBJ1-2, with 8 bases aligning to TRBD1. Germline V CDR1 and CDR2: LNHNV, YYDKDF (reference sequence). The CDR3 is made up of 14 amino acids. Losses at the gene ends were 4 bases for V and 4 bases for J; bases not matched to a gene: 5. CDR3 residues: CATSINDRGYGYTF. CDR3 coding DNA: TGTGCCACCAGCATCAACGACAGGGGCTATGGCTACACCTTC.

This clonotype was seen more than once but under ten times. The chain employs TRBV20-1 and TRBJ1-2; tentatively, D is TRBD1 (6 bases). Germline CDR1 is DFQATT and CDR2 is SNEGSKA (reference sequence). The CDR3 spans 12 residues. Between the trimmed V and J ends, which lost 3 bases and 5 bases, there was a span of 10 bases. The CDR3 region is CSASRGGYGYTF. The CDR3 nucleotides read TGCAGTGCTAGCAGGGGCGGGTATGGCTACACCTTC.

The rearrangement links TRBV5-1 to TRBJ2-7; maybe TRBD1 (7 bases). CDR3 length: 15 residues. In germline, CDR1 is SGHRS, CDR2 YFSETQ. The germline V and J ends were trimmed by 4 bases and 6 bases, with 20 bases remaining between them. The CDR3 here is CASSAWLEGASEQYF. CDR3 nucleotide sequence: TGCGCCAGCAGCGCATGGTTGGAGGGGGCCTCCGAGCAGTACTTC.

This rearrangement joins TRBV9 to TRBJ2-5; D remains ambiguous. V was clipped by 0 bases and J by 1 base, with 10 bases between them. The CDR3 runs to 15 residues. Germline CDR1 SGDLS, CDR2 YYNGEE. The CDR3 region is CASSVAVASQETQYF. The CDR3 DNA follows: TGTGCCAGCAGCGTAGCGGTGGCCTCCCAAGAGACCCAGTACTTC.

This clonotype showed up many times. V gene TRBV27 combines with J gene TRBJ2-5, with a tentative D call TRBD1 (5 bases). V was cut by 7 bases and J by 4 bases, with 16 bases left in between. The germline CDR1 and CDR2 sequences are MNHEY and SMNVEV (reference sequence). The length of the CDR3 is 14 residues. CDR3 bases: TGTGCCAGCAAACCTCAGGGCCCCCCAGAGACCCAGTACTTC. This codes for CASKPQGPPETQYF.

This clonotype was seen only a few times. The genes are TRBV6-1 and TRBJ2-5; D not resolved. The CDR3 length is 14 residues. With 6 bases removed from V and 2 bases from J, the gap between germline ends came to 13 bases. Germline CDR1 and CDR2: MNHNS and SASEGT. The CDR3 sequence: CASSNLGTQETQYF. The CDR3 coding sequence is TGTGCCAGCAGCAACCTAGGAACTCAAGAGACCCAGTACTTC.

This clonotype was counted at least ten times. The chain is built from TRBV6-5 and TRBJ1-5, with no clear D. The CDR3 totals 18 residues. The germline V gene encodes CDR1 MNHEY and CDR2 SVGAGI. V lost 0 bases to trimming and J lost 1 base, with 16 bases between them. Written as DNA, the CDR3 is TGTGCCAGCAGTTACTCGGCGAGACATTCGACCAGCAATCAGCCCCAGCATTTT. It specifies CASSYSARHSTSNQPQHF.

The chain recombines TRBV6-9 with TRBJ1-1; TRBD1 might be the D (6 bases). The CDR3 loop spans 17 amino acids. CDR1 and CDR2 from the germline V gene are MNHGY and SVAAGI. V gave up 3 bases and J gave up 6 bases, with 23 bases separating them. CDR3 amino acids: CASSYIVRQALKSEAFF. The CDR3 DNA sequence: TGTGCCAGCAGTTACATAGTCAGACAGGCACTCAAGTCTGAAGCTTTCTTT.

There are many counts of this clonotype. This rearrangement joins TRBV28 to TRBJ2-5; 8 nucleotides agree with TRBD2. The CDR3 runs 15 residues. Germline CDR1 MDHEN, CDR2 SYDVKM. Trimming cost V 2 bases and J 7 bases; bases outside gene matches: 9. CDR3 region: CASSLPTSGGGTQYF. CDR3 nucleotide sequence: TGTGCCAGCAGTTTACCTACTAGCGGAGGCGGGACCCAGTACTTC.

This clonotype showed up just a few times. The V call is TRBV28, the J call TRBJ2-1; 10 bases map to TRBD1. V shed 5 bases, J shed 4 bases, and the junction held 8 bases outside the gene matches. The CDR3 runs 16 residues. Germline CDR1 is MDHEN and CDR2 is SYDVKM. CDR3 protein: CASSSSGTGVYNEQFF. In DNA form, the CDR3 reads TGTGCCAGCAGTAGCTCCGGGACAGGGGTTTACAATGAGCAGTTCTTC.

The genes are TRBV2 and TRBJ1-5, with TRBD1 matching over 10 bases. Germline CDR1 reads SNHLY; CDR2 reads FYNNEI. The ends lost 6 bases at V and 8 bases at J; junction bases unmatched: 19. This CDR3 region has 18 residues. The CDR3 is CASRGGDRGPLTIKPQHF. In DNA form, the CDR3 reads TGTGCCAGCAGGGGGGGAGACAGGGGGCCCCTGACAATCAAGCCCCAGCATTTT.

The chain employs TRBV20-1 and TRBJ2-5; D might be TRBD2 (5 bases). Germline-derived CDR1 and CDR2 are DFQATT and SNEGSKA (reference sequence). The CDR3 runs to 10 residues. CDR3 in DNA: TGCGTAGCGAGACAAGAGACCCAGTACTTC. Its protein product is CVARQETQYF.

In its sample, this clonotype was seen many times. This rearrangement joins TRBV6-5 to TRBJ1-5; the D is unclear. V was trimmed by 0 bases and J by 2 bases, leaving 17 bases between them. Germline lookup yields CDR1 MNHEY and CDR2 SVGAGI. This CDR3 comprises 18 residues. The CDR3 region has the DNA TGTGCCAGCAGTTACTCGAGTGGGTCAGGAGTAGGCAATCAGCCCCAGCATTTT. Its translation is CASSYSSGSGVGNQPQHF.

The V and J genes are TRBV20-1 and TRBJ2-7; D gene uncertain. CDR1 DFQATT and CDR2 SNEGSKA come from the germline V gene (reference sequence). CDR3 length: 14 amino acids. Trimming removed 6 bases at V and 6 bases at J, with 21 bases between. CDR3 in amino acids: CSAAPVISHSEQYF. The CDR3 DNA follows: TGCAGTGCGGCCCCAGTGATTAGTCACTCCGAGCAGTACTTC.

The chain joins TRBV11-2 to TRBJ2-5, with D tentatively TRBD1 (5 bases). The length of the CDR3 is 15 residues. Germline assignment: CDR1 SGHAT and CDR2 FQNNGV. V shed 5 bases and J shed 5 bases, with 18 bases lying between them. The chain's CDR3 is CASSGHQGVAETQYF. The CDR3 DNA is TGTGCCAGCAGCGGCCACCAGGGCGTGGCGGAGACCCAGTACTTC.

A few counts support this clonotype. The chain has TRBV20-1 and TRBJ2-1; 10 bases match TRBD2. The V gene's germline CDR1 is DFQATT and CDR2 SNEGSKA (reference sequence). Trimming at V came to 2 bases and at J to 8 bases, leaving 6 bases not matched to a gene. The CDR3 covers 14 residues. The CDR3 DNA follows: TGCAGTGCTAGAAGCGGGAGGGCCGGCTATGAGCAGTTCTTC. Residues: CSARSGRAGYEQFF.

The chain joins TRBV27 to TRBJ1-6, with D possibly TRBD1 on 5 matching bases. This CDR3 contains 17 residues. Germline V CDR1 and CDR2: MNHEY, SMNVEV (reference sequence). With 2 bases removed from V and 0 bases from J, the gap between germline ends came to 11 bases. DNA for the CDR3: TGTGCCAGCAGTTTACTGGGGCCCAGCTCCTATAATTCACCCCTCCACTTT. Its translation is CASSLLGPSSYNSPLHF.

This clonotype has a handful of counts. The CDR3: CASSQEASGRAFATGELFF. The CDR3 DNA sequence: TGTGCCAGCAGCCAAGAGGCTAGCGGGAGGGCCTTCGCGACCGGGGAGCTGTTTTTT. This chain links TRBV3-1 with TRBJ2-2, with 12 bases aligning to TRBD2. Germline CDR1 is LGHDT and CDR2 is YNNKEL (reference sequence). The CDR3 has 19 amino acids. The ends lost 0 bases at V and 5 bases at J; junction bases unmatched: 10.

This clonotype was detected ten times or more. The DNA for the CDR3 is TGTGCCAGCAGAGGGACAGGGCCAAACAACTATGGCTACACCTTC. This sequence encodes CASRGTGPNNYGYTF. The chain is built from TRBV28 and TRBJ1-2, with TRBD1 matching over 9 bases. Losses at the gene ends were 6 bases for V and 2 bases for J; bases not matched to a gene: 7. The CDR3 is 15 amino acids. Germline V gives CDR1 MDHEN, CDR2 SYDVKM.

The chain carries TRBV7-3 and TRBJ2-7, with 7 bases identical to TRBD1. The germline V gene has CDR1 SGHTA and CDR2 FQGTGA. Trimming took 1 base from V and 2 from J; bases not matched to a gene: 2. This CDR3 has 14 amino acids. The chain's CDR3 is CASSLMQGAYEQYF. The CDR3 DNA reads TGTGCCAGCAGCTTAATGCAGGGGGCCTACGAGCAGTACTTC.

This clonotype was picked up a small number of times. The rearrangement links TRBV2 to TRBJ2-2; D is perhaps TRBD2 (7 bases). V was cut by 7 bases and J by 5 bases, with 17 bases left in between. This CDR3 contains 15 residues. CDR1 is SNHLY and CDR2 is FYNNEI in the germline V gene. The CDR3 DNA follows: TGTGCCAGCAAGGTTGACGGGGGGCGGACCGGGGAGCTGTTTTTT. This codes for CASKVDGGRTGELFF.

The V call is TRBV27, the J call TRBJ2-4; 9 bases are a match to TRBD1. The germline CDR1 and CDR2 sequences are MNHEY and SMNVEV (reference sequence). The trim removed 6 bases at V and 8 bases at J, leaving 8 bases unmatched. The CDR3 sequence is 14 residues long. The CDR3 DNA reads as TGTGCCAGCAGCCAGACAGGGGGACGGGACATTCAGTACTTC. It yields the protein CASSQTGGRDIQYF.

This clonotype was observed a few times. The chain is built from TRBV28 and TRBJ2-7, with D possibly matching TRBD1 (6 bases). Germline V CDR1 and CDR2: MDHEN, SYDVKM. This CDR3 region has 14 residues. With 5 bases removed from V and 5 bases from J, the gap between germline ends came to 16 bases. CDR3 coding DNA: TGTGCCAGCAGTCCCGGGACAAGGACCAACGAGCAGTACTTC. Protein: CASSPGTRTNEQYF. Full variable domain (outside the CDR3, taken from reference TRBV28 and TRBJ2-7): DVKVTQSSRYLVKRTGEKVFLECVQDMDHENMFWYRQDPGLGLRLIYFSYDVKMKEKGDIPEGYSVSREKKERFSLILESASTNQTSMYLCASSPGTRTNEQYFGPGTRLTVT.

The chain links TRBV9 to TRBJ2-7, with 8 bases identical to TRBD1. The length of the CDR3 is 14 residues. The V gene's germline CDR1 is SGDLS and CDR2 YYNGEE. Germline trimming cut 0 bases from V and 2 bases from J; bases unmatched to any gene: 1. The DNA for the CDR3 is TGTGCCAGCAGCGTAGGGGGACAGGCCTACGAGCAGTACTTC. Encoded protein: CASSVGGQAYEQYF.

This chain joins TRBV5-1 and TRBJ1-1; 8 nucleotides agree with TRBD1. CDR3 length equals 16 residues. Unmatched junction bases numbered 10, after V lost 5 bases and J lost 1 base. Germline CDR1 is SGHRS and CDR2 is YFSETQ. The CDR3 loop is CASRAIQGARNTEAFF. The CDR3 DNA reads as TGCGCCAGCAGGGCCATCCAGGGGGCCAGGAACACTGAAGCTTTCTTT.

As regards this clonotype: One junction end does not reproduce the germline sequence, and a read error may be involved. The V gene is TRBV3-1, the J gene TRBJ2-7; 7 positions agree with TRBD2. The CDR3 is 18 residues long. CDR1 and CDR2 (germline): LGHDT, YNNKEL (reference sequence). The CDR3 DNA follows: TGTGCCAGCAGCCAAGAAGCCACCGAAAATACTAGCGACTACGGGCAGTACTTC. This codes for CASSQEATENTSDYGQYF.

The chain joins TRBV19 to TRBJ1-5; 7 bases map to TRBD1. The V and J ends lost 8 bases and 1 base, in that order; junction bases with no gene match: 2. The germline gives CDR1 LNHDA, CDR2 SQIVND (reference sequence). The CDR3 sequence is 13 residues long. The CDR3 sequence is CASADRSNQPQHF. For the CDR3, the DNA is TGTGCCAGTGCGGACAGGAGCAATCAGCCCCAGCATTTT.

V and J are TRBV29-1 and TRBJ1-2; D is perhaps TRBD1 (5 bases). The germline V gene has CDR1 SQVTM and CDR2 ANQGSEA. Between the trimmed V and J ends, which lost 6 bases and 4 bases, there was a span of 9 bases. The CDR3 spans 11 residues. CDR3 nucleotide sequence: TGCAGCGTGACAGAGACCTATGGCTACACCTTC. Its protein product is CSVTETYGYTF.